The 23 T cell receptor beta chains reported below all come from one sample, sequenced in a study of blood T cell repertoires in COVID-19. Assay used: immunoSEQ multiplex PCR; TCRdb lists only in-frame clones, some missing. The sample has about 74,000 clones, 85% to 90% seen once; the top ten hold less than 2%. Material for sequencing was peripheral blood. The origin of the receptors is a woman of 80 years or more with active or convalescent COVID-19.

This chain links TRBV7-2 with TRBJ2-1; D uncertain. V lost 2 bases to trimming and J lost 0 bases, with 11 bases between them. The CDR3 has 16 amino acids. The germline V gene encodes CDR1 SGHTA and CDR2 FQGNSA. The DNA for the CDR3 is TGTGCCAGCAGCTTAAGAGACTTAAGCTCCTACAATGAGCAGTTCTTC. Translated, it gives CASSLRDLSSYNEQFF.

In nucleotides, the CDR3 is TGTGCCAGCCTCCAGGATCCCTACAATGAGCAGTTCTTC. This encodes CASLQDPYNEQFF. The genes are TRBV12-3 or TRBV12-4 and TRBJ2-1; D is uncertain. This CDR3 has 13 amino acids. Trimming shortened V by 8 bases and J by 2 bases, and 10 bases separated the two germline ends.

The chain carries TRBV5-1 and TRBJ2-7; D gene ambiguous. This CDR3 comprises 12 residues. The V and J ends lost 2 bases and 5 bases respectively, with 8 bases between them. Germline CDR1 reads SGHRS; CDR2 reads YFSETQ. The CDR3 is CASSFSFDEQYF. DNA of the CDR3: TGCGCCAGCAGCTTTTCCTTCGACGAGCAGTACTTC.

The chain carries TRBV5-4 and TRBJ1-2; 7 bases fit TRBD1. CDR1 is SGHNT and CDR2 is YYREEE in the germline V gene (reference sequence). This CDR3 is built from 14 residues. V lost 4 bases, J lost 5 bases, and 8 bases stayed unmatched. Here the CDR3 reads CASSPAGQVYGYTF. CDR3 in DNA: TGTGCCAGCAGCCCCGCCGGACAGGTTTATGGCTACACCTTC.

V and J are TRBV19 and TRBJ1-5; a possible D gene is TRBD1 (6 bases). Germline-derived CDR1 and CDR2 are LNHDA and SQIVND (reference sequence). The CDR3 spans 15 residues. The V end was cut by 7 bases, the J end by 7 bases, with 20 bases between. The CDR3 bases are TGTGCCAGTACTTCTCGTGGGGGGGCGGGACAGCCCCAGCATTTT. It specifies CASTSRGGAGQPQHF.

The genes are TRBV5-1 and TRBJ1-4; D is perhaps TRBD1 (5 bases). V was clipped by 0 bases and J by 8 bases, with 17 bases between them. Germline-derived CDR1 and CDR2 are SGHRS and YFSETQ. The CDR3 has 16 residues. The CDR3 sequence: CASSLAVQGAGEKLFF. DNA of the CDR3: TGCGCCAGCAGCTTGGCCGTTCAAGGGGCTGGAGAAAAACTGTTTTTT.

The V call is TRBV6-5, the J call TRBJ2-7; TRBD1 matches at 8 bases. The length of the CDR3 is 15 residues. Germline CDR1 reads MNHEY; CDR2 reads SVGAGI. V lost 2 bases to trimming and J lost 5 bases; unmatched junction nucleotides: 8. The CDR3 reads CASSYVRDRNDEQYF. DNA of the CDR3: TGTGCCAGCAGTTACGTCCGGGACAGGAATGACGAGCAGTACTTC.

This clone appeared once. The genes are TRBV12-5 and TRBJ1-6; tentative D call: TRBD1 (5 bases). Trimming stripped 6 bases from V and 2 bases from J, with 14 bases between. There are 16 residues in the CDR3. Germline CDR1 and CDR2: LGHNT and FRNRAP. CDR3 loop: CASGPGGDPYNSPLHF. CDR3 bases: TGTGCTAGTGGCCCGGGGGGGGACCCCTATAATTCACCCCTCCACTTT.

There are a few counts of this clone. The V gene is TRBV10-3, the J gene TRBJ1-2; D ambiguous. The CDR3 runs to 13 residues. Trimming cost V 4 bases and J 2 bases, with 8 bases left between them. Germline CDR1 reads ENHRY; CDR2 reads SYGVKD. CDR3 sequence (DNA): TGTGCCATCAGTGCCGCGGGGAACTATGGCTACACCTTC. Amino acids: CAISAAGNYGYTF.

This chain uses TRBV13 with TRBJ2-1; TRBD1 agrees at 8 bases. CDR1 PRHDT and CDR2 FYEKMQ come from the germline V gene (reference sequence). This CDR3 comprises 16 residues. The V and J ends lost 2 bases and 0 bases, in that order; junction bases with no gene match: 3. The CDR3 DNA reads TGTGCCAGCAGCTTACGGACAGGGAGCTCCTACAATGAGCAGTTCTTC. It is translated as CASSLRTGSSYNEQFF.

The genes are TRBV5-1 and TRBJ2-7; 8 nucleotides align to TRBD1. Losses at the gene ends were 7 bases for V and 7 bases for J; bases not matched to a gene: 10. There are 13 residues in the CDR3. CDR1 SGHRS and CDR2 YFSETQ come from the germline V gene. In DNA, the CDR3 is TGCGCCAGCGGACAGGGTTCAGCGCTGGAGCAGTACTTC. As protein: CASGQGSALEQYF.

This sequence joins TRBV7-8 and TRBJ1-2; possible D gene TRBD1, 6 bases. Germline V CDR1 and CDR2: SGHVS, FQNEAQ. The CDR3 spans 13 residues. Deletions cut 5 bases from V and 4 bases from J, with 11 bases between. CDR3 sequence: CASSPDSSYGYTF. The CDR3 nucleotides are TGTGCCAGCAGCCCGGACAGCTCCTATGGCTACACCTTC.

The genes are TRBV4-2 and TRBJ1-2; weak D call: TRBD1 (5 bases). The V end lost 1 base, the J end lost 7 bases, and 13 bases lay between the germline ends. CDR1 is LGHNA and CDR2 is YNFKEQ in the germline V gene. The length of the CDR3 is 14 residues. The CDR3 nucleotides read TGTGCCAGCAGCCAAGTGGAGGGGCGGGGTGGCTACACCTTC. This gives the protein CASSQVEGRGGYTF.

The rearrangement links TRBV9 to TRBJ1-2; possibly TRBD1 for D (6 bases). Germline loops: CDR1 SGDLS, CDR2 YYNGEE. Trimming took 0 bases from V and 4 from J, leaving 16 bases between them. This CDR3 has 16 amino acids. The DNA for the CDR3 is TGTGCCAGCAGCGTAGTGGACAGAATCCCGGTCTATGGCTACACCTTC. Its protein product is CASSVVDRIPVYGYTF.

This chain joins TRBV11-2 and TRBJ1-1; no reliable D call. Trimming took 5 bases from V and 3 from J, leaving 7 bases between them. The CDR3 is made up of 12 amino acids. Germline CDR1 and CDR2: SGHAT and FQNNGV. The CDR3 DNA follows: TGTGCCAGCAGCCCACAGTACACTGAAGCTTTCTTT. Amino acids: CASSPQYTEAFF.

The chain is built from TRBV2 and TRBJ2-1; 8 bases agree with TRBD2. The CDR3 spans 14 residues. V lost 4 bases to trimming and J lost 4 bases; unmatched junction nucleotides: 3. Per the germline V gene, CDR1 is SNHLY and CDR2 is FYNNEI. CDR3 protein: CASSVLAGYNEQFF. For the CDR3, the DNA is TGTGCCAGCAGTGTGTTAGCGGGGTACAATGAGCAGTTCTTC.

A single count supports this clone. The rearrangement links TRBV5-4 to TRBJ2-1; TRBD2 matches 7 bases. V lost 2 bases, J lost 2 bases, and 7 bases stayed unmatched. There are 16 residues in the CDR3. Germline V lookup: CDR1 SGHNT, CDR2 YYREEE (reference sequence). This CDR3 is CASSFSGLVAYNEQFF. The CDR3 bases are TGTGCCAGCAGCTTCTCCGGACTAGTGGCCTACAATGAGCAGTTCTTC.

The count of this clone is one. This sequence joins TRBV7-2 and TRBJ1-2; D remains ambiguous. The CDR3 length is 14 residues. Per germline, CDR1 SGHTA and CDR2 FQGNSA. Trimming cost V 5 bases and J 6 bases, with 16 bases left between them. In DNA form, the CDR3 reads TGTGCCAGCAGCCGCCCCAACAGAGTTGATGGCTACACCTTC. Protein product: CASSRPNRVDGYTF.

This chain uses TRBV7-9 with TRBJ2-1; no reliable D call. Germline lookup yields CDR1 SEHNR and CDR2 FQNEAQ (reference sequence). V was pared by 5 bases and J by 1 base, with 15 bases between. The CDR3 has 16 amino acids. CDR3 nucleotides: TGTGCCAGCAGCCCTCTAGAGTTCGGGTCCTACAATGAGCAGTTCTTC. Encoded protein: CASSPLEFGSYNEQFF.

V and J are TRBV7-2 and TRBJ2-1; 10 nucleotides align to TRBD2. Unmatched junction bases numbered 2, after V lost 4 bases and J lost 8 bases. CDR1 is SGHTA and CDR2 is FQGNSA in the germline V gene. This CDR3 is 13 amino acids long. This CDR3 reads CASSSLAGHEQFF. As DNA, the CDR3 is TGTGCCAGCAGCTCACTAGCGGGACATGAGCAGTTCTTC.

The chain carries TRBV11-2 and TRBJ2-1; 8 nucleotides agree with TRBD2. Unmatched junction bases numbered 4, after V lost 3 bases and J lost 0 bases. Germline CDR1 is SGHAT and CDR2 is FQNNGV. The CDR3 length is 16 residues. CDR3 in amino acids: CASSFGSGGSYNEQFF. CDR3 nucleotide sequence: TGTGCCAGCAGCTTCGGCAGCGGGGGCTCCTACAATGAGCAGTTCTTC.

This rearrangement joins TRBV7-2 to TRBJ2-7; a weak D match, TRBD2 (5 bases). Trimming pared 3 bases from V and 3 bases from J, leaving 15 bases between. Per germline, CDR1 SGHTA and CDR2 FQGNSA. CDR3 length: 15 amino acids. CDR3 sequence reads: CASSLFGGGLYEQYF. DNA of the CDR3: TGTGCCAGCAGCTTGTTCGGCGGCGGGCTCTACGAGCAGTACTTC. The variable domain in full, completed from reference TRBV7-2 and TRBJ2-7, reads GAGVSQSPSNKVTEKGKDVELRCDPISGHTALYWYRQSLGQGLEFLIYFQGNSAPDKSGLPSDRFSAERTGGSVSTLTIQRTQQEDSAVYLCASSLFGGGLYEQYFGPGTRLTVT.

This chain links TRBV7-2 with TRBJ1-1; D is undetermined. From germline, CDR1 is SGHTA and CDR2 FQGNSA. The CDR3 loop spans 17 amino acids. Deletions cut 2 bases from V and 0 bases from J, with 16 bases between. CDR3 DNA sequence: TGTGCCAGCAGCTTAAGGGTCAGTCGGAGGTTGAACACTGAAGCTTTCTTT. Amino acid sequence: CASSLRVSRRLNTEAFF.